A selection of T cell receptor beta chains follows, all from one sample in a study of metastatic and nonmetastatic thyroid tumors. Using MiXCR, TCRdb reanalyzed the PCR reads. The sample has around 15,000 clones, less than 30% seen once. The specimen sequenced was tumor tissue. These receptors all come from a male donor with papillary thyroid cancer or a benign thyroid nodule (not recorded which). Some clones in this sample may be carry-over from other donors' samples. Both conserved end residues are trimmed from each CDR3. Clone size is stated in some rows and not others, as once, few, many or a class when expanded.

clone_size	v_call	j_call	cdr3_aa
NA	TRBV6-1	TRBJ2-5	ASRGPAQETQY
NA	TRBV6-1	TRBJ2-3	ASSPSSGGADTQY
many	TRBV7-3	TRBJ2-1	ASSLGPSGHEQF
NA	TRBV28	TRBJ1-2	ASSLWGDRSLYGYT
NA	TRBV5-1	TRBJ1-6	ASSSTGHNSPLH
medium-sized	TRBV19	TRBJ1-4	ASSIGVSTNEKLF
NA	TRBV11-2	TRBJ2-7	ASSLIGAGGGYEQY
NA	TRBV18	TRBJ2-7	ASSQAVRASPSEQY
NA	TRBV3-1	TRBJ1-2	ASSQDWVGYT
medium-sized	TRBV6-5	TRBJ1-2	ASSYGDGHYGYT
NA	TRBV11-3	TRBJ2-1	ASSSRDAQF
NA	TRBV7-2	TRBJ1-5	ASSLVAGDNQPQH
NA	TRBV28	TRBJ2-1	ASSPSGTSGRAVYQQF